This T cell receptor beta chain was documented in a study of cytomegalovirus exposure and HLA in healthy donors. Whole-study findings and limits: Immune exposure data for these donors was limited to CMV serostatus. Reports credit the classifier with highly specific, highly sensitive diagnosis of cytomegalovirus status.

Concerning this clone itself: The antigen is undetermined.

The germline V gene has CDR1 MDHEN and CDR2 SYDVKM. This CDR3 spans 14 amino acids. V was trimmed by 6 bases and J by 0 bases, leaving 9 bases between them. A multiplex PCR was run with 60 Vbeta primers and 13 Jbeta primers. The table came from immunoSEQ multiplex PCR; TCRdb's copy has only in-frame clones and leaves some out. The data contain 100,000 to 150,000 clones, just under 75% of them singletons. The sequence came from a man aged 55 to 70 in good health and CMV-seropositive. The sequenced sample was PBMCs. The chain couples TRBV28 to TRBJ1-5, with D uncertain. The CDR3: CASREIISNQPQHF. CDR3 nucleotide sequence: TGTGCCAGCAGGGAGATTATTAGCAATCAGCCCCAGCATTTT.